The present T cell receptor beta chain was sequenced within a study of blood T cell repertoires in COVID-19. Libraries were prepared by immunoSEQ multiplex PCR; TCRdb keeps only in-frame clonotypes and omits some of them. The sample shows some 150,000 clones, around 84% of them seen only once. CDR1 SGHNT and CDR2 YENEEA come from the germline V gene. There are 16 residues in the CDR3. V gave up 6 bases and J gave up 0 bases; unmatched junction bases: 7. Sequenced input: peripheral blood. The chain carries TRBV11-3 and TRBJ2-1; TRBD2 aligns across 8 bases. This receptor was identified in a woman aged 55-75 years with acute or convalescent COVID-19. The CDR3 is CASRYSGAHSYNEQFF. The DNA of the CDR3 is TGTGCCAGCAGATATAGCGGGGCCCACTCCTACAATGAGCAGTTCTTC.